The present T cell receptor (beta chain) was sequenced within a study of blood T cells in healthy people across ages (dated by TCRdb to between 2015 and 2016). Some background on the complete study: In model experiments, roughly one uniquely barcoded TCR beta cDNA molecule per two T cells was captured by template switching. Age-related changes in TCR beta repertoire diversity were measured in the study by deep sequencing normalized with unique cDNA molecular identifiers. The donors were divided into four age groups: young (average around 15 years), middle-aged (approximately 39), aged (approximately 64) and long-lived (about 84). To avoid experimental bias, donors of different ages were randomly spread across the sequencing lanes. Two additional independent replicas of 1 million unique cDNA reads from the same blood draw were analyzed for two donors (one aged 18 to 30 and one aged 80 or older).

The donors were roughly 39 Caucasian individuals from Russia, aged roughly 6 to 100 years, who were systemically healthy. Each donor gave approximately 10 milliliters of peripheral blood, collected into EDTA-treated Vacutainer tubes. Ficoll-Paque density-gradient centrifugation was used to isolate PBMCs, with at least 7 million obtained per sample. Trizol reagent was used to extract total RNA from the PBMCs, yielding at least 5.5 micrograms per sample. For every donor, an aliquot of PBMCs went through flow cytometry to measure the percentages of naive CD45RAhigh/CD27high T cells. This clonotype was observed once. Its specific antigen is unknown. No base quality information exists; no much larger clone differs at one position. Overall results and qualifications from the work: A strong correlation was found between observed TCR beta diversity and the percentage of naive T cells measured by flow cytometry. As age increased, observed TCR beta diversity per million T cells dropped in a roughly linear way, and a significant reduction was already evident by age 40. Because the CMV infection status of the donors was unknown, age-related changes in expanded clonotypes may potentially have been confounded. Estimates of total diversity based on one million sequenced T cells were regarded as lower bounds and as underestimates. The long-lived group showed more naive CD4+ T cells, fewer expanded clones and increased TCR diversity than the aged group, suggesting age selection. Because profiling used bulk unsorted PBMCs, naive and antigen-experienced compartments could not be compared conclusively.

The library was obtained by 5' RACE. The run used an Illumina HiSeq 2500. A second PCR of 7 to 11 cycles was performed with a sample-barcoded 5' primer and a J-beta primer mix. Each TCR beta cDNA molecule received a unique molecular identifier from a template-switch 5' adaptor carrying 12 random nucleotides. Each sample yielded at least 3 million CDR3-containing paired-end reads. The Mint cDNA synthesis kit, primed by a TRBC-specific oligonucleotide, was used to synthesize first-strand cDNA from all RNA. Following uracil-DNA glycosylase treatment, all cDNA underwent a first 18-cycle PCR with the universal primers M1SS and BC2_uni_R. As for how the authors treated the data: Each sample was normalized by randomly selecting 1 million high-quality reads, each carrying a distinct molecular identifier. Reads sharing molecular identifiers were discarded rather than binned into consensus sequences. MiTCR, with a Q25 quality threshold and the strictest error-elimination algorithm, was used for CDR3 identification, clonotype clustering and error correction. A nonparametric unseen species model with Euler transformation was used to estimate a lower bound on total TCR beta diversity. TCRdb reprocessing: public reads trimmed at Q25 with fastp, clones called with MiXCR, in-frame beta chains kept. All rows with the same CDR3 protein become a single entry with the most common DNA and genes. V and J calls and clone size were set by TCRdb, not the authors. The sample contains some 900,000 distinct CDR3 sequences, around 46% of them found a single time. The top ten clones comprise about an eighth of the sample.

The cysteine opens and the phenylalanine closes a CDR3 of 16 amino acids. Just CDR3 DNA is preserved here, 48 bases in frame from base 1. The V and J genes are TRBV21-1 and TRBJ2-4; the table's TRBD1 call for D was not verified on the DNA. Gene TRBJ2-7 matches the end of the DNA better, so the J call may be wrong. TRBV21-1 is an annotated pseudogene. The TCR sequence derives from a man aged 25 to 40 in good health. The source material was blood. The sequence in DNA is TGTGCCAGCAGCAAACTCAGGCCAAGGGGAACCTACGAGCAGTACTTC. Translated, it gives CASSKLRPRGTYEQYF.